The rows below give T cell receptor beta chains drawn from one sample of a study of vaccination effects on CD4 cells after COVID-19. The protocol was immunoSEQ multiplex PCR, while the TCRdb copy is restricted to in-frame clones and leaves out a portion. The sample includes about 46,000 clones, around 70% of them seen just once. No antigen has been identified for these receptors. The sample in question was CD4+ T cells from PBMCs cultured without peptide, obtained before COVID-19 vaccination. Receptor source: a human donor who had a prior SARS-CoV-2 infection. Each CDR3 is given with its conserved first and last residue. The order of the fields is V gene, clone size, J gene, D gene, CDR3 length, CDR3 DNA, CDR3 protein. A D gene is named only where the DNA matches it firmly. Size is omitted from some rows. Given values are once, few, many or a class for expanded clones.

>TRBV5-1|-|TRBJ2-1|TRBD2|16
TGCGCCAGCTTCCCCGGGGGGGCCGCCTCCTACAATGAGCAGTTCTTC
CASFPGGAASYNEQFF
>TRBV15|-|TRBJ2-1|TRBD2|15
TGTGCCACCAGCAGCGCTAGCGGGGGGAACAATGAGCAGTTCTTC
CATSSASGGNNEQFF
>TRBV5-1|once|TRBJ2-1|TRBD2|16
TGCGCCAGCAGCCCGAACCCTAGCGGGGGGTACAATGAGCAGTTCTTC
CASSPNPSGGYNEQFF
>TRBV5-6|-|TRBJ1-1|-|16
TGTGCCAGCAGCGACGGCAGGGACGGAGGCTCGACTGAAGCTTTCTTT
CASSDGRDGGSTEAFF
>TRBV7-9|-|TRBJ1-2|-|12
TGTGCCAGCAGGCGAGGGGACTATGGCTACACCTTC
CASRRGDYGYTF
>TRBV5-1|-|TRBJ1-4|-|16
TGCGCCAGCAGCGCGAACGCGGGGGAAACTAATGAAAAACTGTTTTTT
CASSANAGETNEKLFF
>TRBV6-5|few|TRBJ2-7|-|13
TGTGCCAGCACACTAACAGCAATCTACGAGCAGTACTTC
CASTLTAIYEQYF
>TRBV6-5|-|TRBJ2-1|TRBD2|15
TGTGCCAGCAGTTTTCGACTAGCGGCCTACAATGAGCAGTTCTTC
CASSFRLAAYNEQFF
>TRBV9|-|TRBJ2-3|-|13
TGTGCCAGCAGTAGGGTGCATACAGATACGCAGTATTTT
CASSRVHTDTQYF
>TRBV18|-|TRBJ2-5|TRBD2|17
TGTGCCAGCTCACCACGGGGGCTAGCGGGAGCACAAGAGACCCAGTACTTC
CASSPRGLAGAQETQYF
>TRBV11-3|-|TRBJ2-4|TRBD1|13
TGTGCCAGCAGCCTGGGACAGGGGAACATTCAGTACTTC
CASSLGQGNIQYF
>TRBV6-5|-|TRBJ2-6|-|15
TGTGCCAGCATGCCTCCAGGGGCTGGGGCCAACGTCCTGACTTTC
CASMPPGAGANVLTF
>TRBV5-1|-|TRBJ2-1|-|11
TGCGCCAGCAGCTCGGTTACAGAGCAGTTCTTC
CASSSVTEQFF
>TRBV11-2|-|TRBJ2-1|TRBD2|15
TGTGCCAGCAGGGAGCGGGGGAGCTCCTACAATGAGCAGTTCTTC
CASRERGSSYNEQFF
>TRBV5-1|once|TRBJ2-5|TRBD2|14
TGCGCCAGCAGCTTTGTAGGGAGGGGAGAGACCCAGTACTTC
CASSFVGRGETQYF
>TRBV5-1|-|TRBJ2-3|TRBD2|15
TGCGCCAGCAGCCCGCCGACTAGCGGCACAGATACGCAGTATTTT
CASSPPTSGTDTQYF
>TRBV29-1|-|TRBJ1-1|TRBD1|13
TGCAGCGGCGCGGGACAGTGGAACACTGAAGCTTTCTTT
CSGAGQWNTEAFF
>TRBV28|-|TRBJ1-2|-|13
TGTGCCAGCAGTTTCAGGGGAGGGTATGGCTACACCTTC
CASSFRGGYGYTF
>TRBV7-2|-|TRBJ2-4|-|14
TGTGCCAGCAGACGTCCCGGACAGAAAAACATTCAGTACTTC
CASRRPGQKNIQYF
>TRBV12-3/TRBV12-4|-|TRBJ2-3|-|13
TGTGCCAGCAAACGCAGGGTCACAGATACGCAGTATTTT
CASKRRVTDTQYF
>TRBV7-3|few|TRBJ1-1|-|13
TGTGCCAGCAGCTTAATCAGGGACACTGAAGCTTTCTTT
CASSLIRDTEAFF
>TRBV11-2|-|TRBJ2-2|-|13
TGTGCCAGTCGCTTTCAGGGTACCGGGGAGCTGTTTTTT
CASRFQGTGELFF
>TRBV20-1|-|TRBJ2-7|-|11
TGCAGTGCTCAGGACGGCTACGAGCAGTACTTC
CSAQDGYEQYF
>TRBV28|-|TRBJ1-2|-|13
TGTGCCATCTTCAACCGGGGGGCGCACGGCTACACCTTC
CAIFNRGAHGYTF
>TRBV4-1|-|TRBJ1-5|TRBD1|17
TGCGCCAGCAGCCGCATTCCGGGACAGGGAGGCAATCAGCCCCAGCATTTT
CASSRIPGQGGNQPQHF
>TRBV7-9|-|TRBJ2-1|TRBD2|18
TGTGCCAGCAGCTTATCCCTTGTGGTGCGGGGGGCCTACAATGAGCAGTTCTTC
CASSLSLVVRGAYNEQFF
>TRBV15|-|TRBJ2-7|TRBD1|16
TGTGCCACCAGCAGAGACCTGGTAGACAGGGCCTACGAGCAGTACTTC
CATSRDLVDRAYEQYF
>TRBV9|-|TRBJ2-2|-|17
TGTGCCAGCAGCGAGAGAGGAGGGGGCCCGAACACCGGGGAGCTGTTTTTT
CASSERGGGPNTGELFF
>TRBV24-1|once|TRBJ1-2|-|17
TGTGCCACCAGTGACACCGGGACCCACCCGACCCCCTATGGCTACACCTTC
CATSDTGTHPTPYGYTF
>TRBV2|few|TRBJ1-4|-|14
TGTGCCAGCGGCGACCTGGCAGGGAATGAAAAACTGTTTTTT
CASGDLAGNEKLFF
>TRBV7-9|-|TRBJ2-7|TRBD1|15
TGTGCCAGCAGCTTCGGGGACAGGACAATCTACGAGCAGTACTTC
CASSFGDRTIYEQYF
>TRBV18|-|TRBJ1-3|TRBD1|16
TGTGCCAGCTCACCGACGACAGGGTACTCTGGAAACACCATATATTTT
CASSPTTGYSGNTIYF
>TRBV5-4|-|TRBJ2-3|-|13
TGTGCCAGCAGCAACTCAGGGACAGATACGCAGTATTTT
CASSNSGTDTQYF
>TRBV19|-|TRBJ1-2|-|12
TGTGCCACCCAGACTGATACCTATGGCTACACCTTC
CATQTDTYGYTF
>TRBV2|few|TRBJ2-5|-|12
TGTGCCAGCAGTGGTCAAACCGAGACCCAGTACTTC
CASSGQTETQYF
>TRBV27|-|TRBJ1-6|-|13
TGTGCCAGCAGTTTTGGGTATAATTCACCCCTCCACTTT
CASSFGYNSPLHF
>TRBV19|-|TRBJ1-2|TRBD1|15
TGTGCCAGTAGTATCGGGGCAGGGGGCGCCTATGGCTACACCTTC
CASSIGAGGAYGYTF
>TRBV18|-|TRBJ2-1|TRBD2|16
TGTGCCAGCTCACCCCTCTCTAGCGGGAGTCACGGTGAGCAGTTCTTC
CASSPLSSGSHGEQFF
>TRBV9|-|TRBJ1-5|-|13
TGTGCCAGCAGCGTAGGACCTAATCAGCCCCAGCATTTT
CASSVGPNQPQHF
>TRBV7-2|few|TRBJ2-5|-|11
TGTGCCAGCAGCGTACAGGAGACCCAGTACTTC
CASSVQETQYF
>TRBV4-1|-|TRBJ2-7|-|14
TGCGCCAGCAGCCCTAGTCATTCGAGGCACGAGCAGTACTTC
CASSPSHSRHEQYF
>TRBV14|-|TRBJ2-1|-|17
TGTGCCAGCAGCCAGCGGGACAGACACCCCTCCTACAATGAGCAGTTCTTC
CASSQRDRHPSYNEQFF
>TRBV19|-|TRBJ2-7|-|14
TGTGCCAGTAGTAACCCGGACAGATCCTACGAGCAGTACTTC
CASSNPDRSYEQYF
>TRBV5-1|-|TRBJ2-5|TRBD2|15
TGCGCCAGCACCCCAGGACTAGCGGGGGTAGAGACCCAGTACTTC
CASTPGLAGVETQYF
>TRBV6-1|-|TRBJ2-3|-|17
TGTGCCAGCAGTGAGGTCACGGGCCTATACGACACAGATACGCAGTATTTT
CASSEVTGLYDTDTQYF
>TRBV11-3|-|TRBJ1-1|-|12
TGTGCCAGCAGCCCATCGAACACTGAAGCTTTCTTT
CASSPSNTEAFF
>TRBV7-9|-|TRBJ2-7|-|13
TGTGCCAGCAGCCCGGGCCGGTGGAACGAGCAGTACTTC
CASSPGRWNEQYF
>TRBV19|few|TRBJ2-7|-|13
TGTGCCAGTAGTAGGGACTCCTCCTACGAGCAGTACTTC
CASSRDSSYEQYF
>TRBV6-2/TRBV6-3|once|TRBJ2-7|-|16
TGTGCCAGCAGTTACGTGATTAACAGGGTTTTGGTCGAGCAGTACTTC
CASSYVINRVLVEQYF